This TCR beta chain emerged from a study of spatial heterogeneity in lung cancer. Study as a whole: The library had UMIs, and each TCR and UMI pair averaged more than ten raw reads.

In TCRdb, the 5' RACE reads were re-called with MiXCR into one record per CDR3 protein. The data hold 25,000 or so distinct CDR3 sequences, with around 5.1% observed a single time. This clonotype was seen at least ten times. Time point meaning: sample taken at primary tumor resection. The CDR3 runs to 14 residues. V was pared by 6 bases and J by 9 bases, with 9 bases of the junction left unmatched. The source of this sequence is a male donor with early-stage non-small cell lung cancer. The starting material was PBMCs, obtained at surgery. The genes are TRBV12-3 or TRBV12-4 and TRBJ2-1; 9 nucleotides line up with TRBD2. The CDR3 loop reads CASSPGLAQPEQFF. CDR3 nucleotide sequence: TGTGCCAGCAGCCCGGGACTAGCCCAGCCTGAGCAGTTCTTC.